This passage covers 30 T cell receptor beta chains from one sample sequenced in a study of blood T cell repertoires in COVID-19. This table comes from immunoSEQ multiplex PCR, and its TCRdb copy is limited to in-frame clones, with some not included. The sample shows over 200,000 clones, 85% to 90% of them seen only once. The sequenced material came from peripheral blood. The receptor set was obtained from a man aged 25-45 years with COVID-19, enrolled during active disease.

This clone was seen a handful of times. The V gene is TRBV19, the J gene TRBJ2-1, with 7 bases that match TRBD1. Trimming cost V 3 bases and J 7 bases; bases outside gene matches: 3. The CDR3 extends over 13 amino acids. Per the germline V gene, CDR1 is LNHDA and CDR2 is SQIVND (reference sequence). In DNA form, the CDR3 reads TGTGCCAGTAGTATGACAGGGAGAAATGAGCAGTTCTTC. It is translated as CASSMTGRNEQFF. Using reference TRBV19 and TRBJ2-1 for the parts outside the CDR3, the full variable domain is DGGITQSPKYLFRKEGQNVTLSCEQNLNHDAMYWYRQDPGQGLRLIYYSQIVNDFQKGDIAEGYSVSREKKESFPLTVTSAQKNPTAFYLCASSMTGRNEQFFGPGTRLTVL.

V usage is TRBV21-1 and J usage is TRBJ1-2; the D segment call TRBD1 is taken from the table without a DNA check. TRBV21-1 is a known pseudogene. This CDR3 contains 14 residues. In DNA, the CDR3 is TGTGCCAGCAGCGCTCTGGGACAGCCTATTCGCTACACCTTC. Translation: CASSALGQPIRYTF.

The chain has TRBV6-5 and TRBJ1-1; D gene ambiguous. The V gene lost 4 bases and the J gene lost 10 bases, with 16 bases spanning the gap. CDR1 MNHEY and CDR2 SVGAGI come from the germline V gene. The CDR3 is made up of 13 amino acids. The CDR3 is CASSFSGLPGAFF. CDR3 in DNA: TGTGCCAGCAGTTTCTCCGGACTCCCTGGAGCTTTCTTT.

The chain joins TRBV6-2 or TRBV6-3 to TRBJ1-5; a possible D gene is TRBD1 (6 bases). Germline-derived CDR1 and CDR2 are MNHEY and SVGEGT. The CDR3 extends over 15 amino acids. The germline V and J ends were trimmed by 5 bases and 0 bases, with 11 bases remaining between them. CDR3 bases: TGTGCCAGCAGTCGGACAGACAATAGCAATCAGCCCCAGCATTTT. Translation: CASSRTDNSNQPQHF.

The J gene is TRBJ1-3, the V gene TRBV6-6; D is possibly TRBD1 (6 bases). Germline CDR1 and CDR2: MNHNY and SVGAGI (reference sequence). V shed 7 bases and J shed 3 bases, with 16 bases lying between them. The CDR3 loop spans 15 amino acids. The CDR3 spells CASKREGHLGNTIYF. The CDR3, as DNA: TGTGCCAGCAAGAGGGAGGGACACCTTGGAAACACCATATATTTT.

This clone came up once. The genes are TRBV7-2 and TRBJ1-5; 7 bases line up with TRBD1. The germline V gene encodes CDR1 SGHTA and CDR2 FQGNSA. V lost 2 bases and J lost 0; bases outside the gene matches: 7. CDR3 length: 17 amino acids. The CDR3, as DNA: TGTGCCAGCAGCTTAAGGGACAGTGAATATAGCAATCAGCCCCAGCATTTT. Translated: CASSLRDSEYSNQPQHF. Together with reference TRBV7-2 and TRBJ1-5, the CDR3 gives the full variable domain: GAGVSQSPSNKVTEKGKDVELRCDPISGHTALYWYRQSLGQGLEFLIYFQGNSAPDKSGLPSDRFSAERTGGSVSTLTIQRTQQEDSAVYLCASSLRDSEYSNQPQHFGDGTRLSIL.

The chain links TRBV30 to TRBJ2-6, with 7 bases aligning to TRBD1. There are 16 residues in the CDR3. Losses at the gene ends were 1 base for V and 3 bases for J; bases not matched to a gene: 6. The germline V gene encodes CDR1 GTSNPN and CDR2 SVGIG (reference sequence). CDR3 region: CAWSGQGSVGANVLTF. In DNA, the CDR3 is TGTGCCTGGAGTGGACAGGGTTCCGTTGGGGCCAACGTCCTGACTTTC.

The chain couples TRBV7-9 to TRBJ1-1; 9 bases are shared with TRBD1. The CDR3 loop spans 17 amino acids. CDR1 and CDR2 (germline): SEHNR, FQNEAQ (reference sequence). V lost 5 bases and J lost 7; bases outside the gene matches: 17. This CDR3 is CASSPSSGQGFLGEAFF. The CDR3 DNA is TGTGCCAGCAGCCCCAGCTCGGGACAGGGCTTTTTAGGTGAAGCTTTCTTT.

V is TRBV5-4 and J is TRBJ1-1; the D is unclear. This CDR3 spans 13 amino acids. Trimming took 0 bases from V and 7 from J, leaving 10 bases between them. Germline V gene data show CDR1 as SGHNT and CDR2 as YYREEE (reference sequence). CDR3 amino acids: CASSLAMSVEAFF. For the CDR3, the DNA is TGTGCCAGCAGCTTGGCCATGTCGGTTGAAGCTTTCTTT.

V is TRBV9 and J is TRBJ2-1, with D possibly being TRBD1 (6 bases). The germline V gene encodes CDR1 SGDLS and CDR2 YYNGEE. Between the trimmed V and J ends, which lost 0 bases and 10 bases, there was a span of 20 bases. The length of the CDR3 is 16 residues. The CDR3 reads CASSVEGLSLQGEQFF. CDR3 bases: TGTGCCAGCAGCGTAGAAGGCCTATCACTACAGGGAGAGCAGTTCTTC.

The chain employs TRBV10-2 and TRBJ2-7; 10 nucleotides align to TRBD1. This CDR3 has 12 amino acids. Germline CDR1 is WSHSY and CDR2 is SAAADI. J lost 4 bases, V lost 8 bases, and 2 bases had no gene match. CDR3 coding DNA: TGCGCCAGCGGGACAGGGGCGTACGAGCAGTACTTC. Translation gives CASGTGAYEQYF.

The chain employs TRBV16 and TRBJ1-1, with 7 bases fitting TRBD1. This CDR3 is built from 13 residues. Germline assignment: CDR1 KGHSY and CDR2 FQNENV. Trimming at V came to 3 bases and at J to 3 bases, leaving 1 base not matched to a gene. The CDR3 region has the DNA TGTGCCAGCAGCCATGGGACAGACACTGAAGCTTTCTTT. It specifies CASSHGTDTEAFF.

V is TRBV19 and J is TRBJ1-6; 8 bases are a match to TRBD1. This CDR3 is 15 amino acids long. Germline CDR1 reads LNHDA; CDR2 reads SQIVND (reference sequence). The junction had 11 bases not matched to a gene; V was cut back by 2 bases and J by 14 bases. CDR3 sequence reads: CASSISPGQVETLHF. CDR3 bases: TGTGCCAGTAGTATATCTCCGGGACAGGTTGAAACCCTCCACTTT.

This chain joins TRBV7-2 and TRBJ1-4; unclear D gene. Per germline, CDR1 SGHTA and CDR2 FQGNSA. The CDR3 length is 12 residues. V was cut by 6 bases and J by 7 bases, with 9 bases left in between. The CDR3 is CASRRSGEKLFF. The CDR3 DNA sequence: TGTGCCAGCAGGCGATCTGGTGAAAAACTGTTTTTT.

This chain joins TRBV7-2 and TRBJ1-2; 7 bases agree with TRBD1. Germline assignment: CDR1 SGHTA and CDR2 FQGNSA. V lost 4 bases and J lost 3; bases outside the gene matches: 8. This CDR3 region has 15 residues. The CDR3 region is CASSSPTGAYYGYTF. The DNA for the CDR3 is TGTGCCAGCAGCTCCCCTACAGGGGCTTACTATGGCTACACCTTC.

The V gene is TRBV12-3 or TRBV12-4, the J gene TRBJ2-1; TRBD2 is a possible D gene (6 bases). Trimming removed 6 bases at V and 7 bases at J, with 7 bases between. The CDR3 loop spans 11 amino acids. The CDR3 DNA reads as TGTGCCAGCAGCCGGGAGAATGAGCAGTTCTTC. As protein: CASSRENEQFF.

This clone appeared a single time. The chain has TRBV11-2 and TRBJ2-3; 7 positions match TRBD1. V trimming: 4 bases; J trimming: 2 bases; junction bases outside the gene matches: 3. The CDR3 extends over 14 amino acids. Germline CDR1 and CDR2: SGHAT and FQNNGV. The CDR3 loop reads CASSSGGFTDTQYF. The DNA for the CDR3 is TGTGCCAGCAGCTCAGGGGGTTTCACAGATACGCAGTATTTT. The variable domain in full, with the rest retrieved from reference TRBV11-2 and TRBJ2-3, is EAGVAQSPRYKIIEKRQSVAFWCNPISGHATLYWYQQILGQGPKLLIQFQNNGVVDDSQLPKDRFSAERLKGVDSTLKIQPAKLEDSAVYLCASSSGGFTDTQYFGPGTRLTVL.

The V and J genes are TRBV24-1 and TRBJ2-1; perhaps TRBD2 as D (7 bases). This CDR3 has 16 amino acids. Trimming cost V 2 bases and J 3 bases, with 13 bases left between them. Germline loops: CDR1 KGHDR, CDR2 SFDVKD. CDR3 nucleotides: TGTGCCACCAGTGATTCGAGGGGGGGCTACTACAATGAGCAGTTCTTC. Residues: CATSDSRGGYYNEQFF.

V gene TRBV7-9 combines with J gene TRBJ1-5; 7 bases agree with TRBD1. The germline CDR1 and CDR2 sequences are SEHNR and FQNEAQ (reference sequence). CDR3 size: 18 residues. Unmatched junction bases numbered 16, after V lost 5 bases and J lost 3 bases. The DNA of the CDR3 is TGTGCCAGCAGCGAGCCTAATTTACTAGGGACAGTCAATCAGCCCCAGCATTTT. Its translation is CASSEPNLLGTVNQPQHF.

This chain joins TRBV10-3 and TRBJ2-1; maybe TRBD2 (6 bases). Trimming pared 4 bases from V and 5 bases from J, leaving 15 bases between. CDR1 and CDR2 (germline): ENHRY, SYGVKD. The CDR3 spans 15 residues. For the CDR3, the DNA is TGTGCCATCAGTGTGTGGGGAGGAGGCCACAATGAGCAGTTCTTC. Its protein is CAISVWGGGHNEQFF.

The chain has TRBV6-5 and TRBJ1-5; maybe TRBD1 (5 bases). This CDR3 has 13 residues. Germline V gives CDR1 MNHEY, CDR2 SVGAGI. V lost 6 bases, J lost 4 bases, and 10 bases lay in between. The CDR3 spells CASRDRYNQPQHF. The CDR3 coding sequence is TGTGCCAGCAGAGACAGATATAATCAGCCCCAGCATTTT.

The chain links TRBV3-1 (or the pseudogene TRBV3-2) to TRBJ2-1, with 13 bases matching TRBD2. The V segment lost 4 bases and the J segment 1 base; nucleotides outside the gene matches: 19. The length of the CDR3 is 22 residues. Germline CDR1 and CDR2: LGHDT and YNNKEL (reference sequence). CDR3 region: CASSLLPWELAGGGLSYNEQFF. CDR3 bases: TGTGCCAGCAGCCTCCTACCGTGGGAACTAGCGGGGGGGGGCCTGTCCTACAATGAGCAGTTCTTC.

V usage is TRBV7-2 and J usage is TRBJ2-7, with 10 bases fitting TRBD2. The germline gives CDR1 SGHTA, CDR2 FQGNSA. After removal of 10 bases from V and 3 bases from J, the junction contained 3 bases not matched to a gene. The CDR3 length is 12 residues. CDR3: CATRTSGYEQYF. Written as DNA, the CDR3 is TGTGCCACCCGGACTAGCGGCTACGAGCAGTACTTC.

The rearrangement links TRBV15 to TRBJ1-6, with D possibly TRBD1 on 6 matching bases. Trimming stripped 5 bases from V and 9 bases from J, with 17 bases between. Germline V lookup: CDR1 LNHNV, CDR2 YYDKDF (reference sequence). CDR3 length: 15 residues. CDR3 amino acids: CATSVNSGDGSPLHF. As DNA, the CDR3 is TGTGCCACCAGCGTAAACTCAGGGGACGGTTCACCCCTCCACTTT.

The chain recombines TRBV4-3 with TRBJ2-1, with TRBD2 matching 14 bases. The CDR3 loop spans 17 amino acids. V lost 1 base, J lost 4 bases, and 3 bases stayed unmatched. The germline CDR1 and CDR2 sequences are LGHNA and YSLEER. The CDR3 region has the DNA TGCGCCAGCAGCCAAGCGAGACTAGCGGGAGGGTACAATGAGCAGTTCTTC. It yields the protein CASSQARLAGGYNEQFF.

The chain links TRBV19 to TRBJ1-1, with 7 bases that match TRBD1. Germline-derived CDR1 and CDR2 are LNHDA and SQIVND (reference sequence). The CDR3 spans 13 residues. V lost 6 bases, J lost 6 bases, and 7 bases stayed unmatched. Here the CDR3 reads CASRLGTDAEAFF. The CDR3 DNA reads TGTGCCAGTAGACTCGGGACAGACGCTGAAGCTTTCTTT.

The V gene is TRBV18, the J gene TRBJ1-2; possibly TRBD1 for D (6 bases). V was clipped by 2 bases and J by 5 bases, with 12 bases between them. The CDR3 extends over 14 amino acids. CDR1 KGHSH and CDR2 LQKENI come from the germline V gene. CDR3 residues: CASSPIEQGYGYTF. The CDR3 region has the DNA TGTGCCAGCTCACCAATAGAACAGGGATATGGCTACACCTTC.

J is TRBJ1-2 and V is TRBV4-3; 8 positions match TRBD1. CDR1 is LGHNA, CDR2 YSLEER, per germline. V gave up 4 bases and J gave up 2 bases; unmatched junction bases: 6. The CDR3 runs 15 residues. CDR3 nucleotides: TGCGCCAGCAGCCCTCGGACAGGGCCAAACTATGGCTACACCTTC. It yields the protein CASSPRTGPNYGYTF.

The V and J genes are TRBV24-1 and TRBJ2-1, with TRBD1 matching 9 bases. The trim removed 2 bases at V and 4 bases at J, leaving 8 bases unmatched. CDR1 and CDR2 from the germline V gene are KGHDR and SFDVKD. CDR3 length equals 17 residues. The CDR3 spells CATSDSVLGTGYNEQFF. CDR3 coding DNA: TGTGCCACCAGTGATTCAGTTCTAGGGACAGGGTACAATGAGCAGTTCTTC.

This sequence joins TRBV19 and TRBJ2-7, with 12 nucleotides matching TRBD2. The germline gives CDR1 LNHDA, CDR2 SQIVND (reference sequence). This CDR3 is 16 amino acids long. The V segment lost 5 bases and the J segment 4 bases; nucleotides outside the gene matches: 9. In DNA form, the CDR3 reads TGTGCCAGTAGTGCCGGGACTAGCGGGTTAAGGTACGAGCAGTACTTC. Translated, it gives CASSAGTSGLRYEQYF.